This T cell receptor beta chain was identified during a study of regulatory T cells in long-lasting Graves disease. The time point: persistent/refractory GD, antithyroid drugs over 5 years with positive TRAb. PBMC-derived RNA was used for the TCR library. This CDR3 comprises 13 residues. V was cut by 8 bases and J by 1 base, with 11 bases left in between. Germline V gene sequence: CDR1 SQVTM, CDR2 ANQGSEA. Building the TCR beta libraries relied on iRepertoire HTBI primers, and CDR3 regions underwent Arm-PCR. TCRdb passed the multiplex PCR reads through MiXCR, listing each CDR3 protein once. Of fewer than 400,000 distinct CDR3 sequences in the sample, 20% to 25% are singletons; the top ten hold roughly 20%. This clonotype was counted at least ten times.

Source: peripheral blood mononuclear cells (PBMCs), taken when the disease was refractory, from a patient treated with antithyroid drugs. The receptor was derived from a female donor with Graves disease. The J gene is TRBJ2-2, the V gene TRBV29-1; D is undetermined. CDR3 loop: CSTRTENTGELFF. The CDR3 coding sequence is TGCAGCACCCGGACGGAGAACACCGGGGAGCTGTTTTTT.